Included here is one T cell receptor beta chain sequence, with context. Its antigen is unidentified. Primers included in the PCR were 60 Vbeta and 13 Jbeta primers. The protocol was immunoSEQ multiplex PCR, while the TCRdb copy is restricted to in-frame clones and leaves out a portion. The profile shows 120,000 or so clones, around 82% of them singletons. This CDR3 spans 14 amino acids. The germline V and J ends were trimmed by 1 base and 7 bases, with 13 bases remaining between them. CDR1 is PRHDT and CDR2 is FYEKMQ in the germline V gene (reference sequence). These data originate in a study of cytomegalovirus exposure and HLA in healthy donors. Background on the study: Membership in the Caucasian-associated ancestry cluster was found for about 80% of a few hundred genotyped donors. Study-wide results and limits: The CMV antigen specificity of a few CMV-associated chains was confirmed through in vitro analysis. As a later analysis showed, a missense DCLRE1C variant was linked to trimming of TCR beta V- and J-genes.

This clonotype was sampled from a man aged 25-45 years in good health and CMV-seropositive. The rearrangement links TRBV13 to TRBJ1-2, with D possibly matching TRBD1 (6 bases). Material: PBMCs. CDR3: CASSLVQGEGGYTF. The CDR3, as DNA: TGTGCCAGCAGCTTAGTACAGGGAGAAGGTGGCTACACCTTC.